The 5 T cell receptor beta chains below all came from one sample that was sequenced in a study of T cell responses to AZD1222 COVID-19 vaccine. Produced via immunoSEQ multiplex PCR; TCRdb's table is partial and in-frame only. The table includes about 99,000 clones, approximately 90% detected once. The sequencing used peripheral blood, collected on day 0 of AZD1222 vaccination. These receptors all stem from an adult in good health.

J is TRBJ2-3 and V is TRBV3-1 (or the pseudogene TRBV3-2); perhaps TRBD1 as D (6 bases). The CDR3 runs to 15 residues. The germline gives CDR1 LGHDT, CDR2 YNNKEL (reference sequence). Trimming took off 5 bases at V and 3 bases at J, with 15 bases between the two ends. CDR3 in amino acids: CASSSRGRGTDTQYF. CDR3 coding DNA: TGTGCCAGCAGCTCTCGGGGCAGGGGAACAGATACGCAGTATTTT.

V gene TRBV5-6 combines with J gene TRBJ1-2; weak D call: TRBD1 (5 bases). Looked up from germline, CDR1 is SGHDT and CDR2 is YYEEEE. V dropped 0 bases and J dropped 4 bases, with 10 bases sitting between them. This CDR3 spans 14 amino acids. The CDR3 DNA follows: TGTGCCAGCAGCTTGGCGGGGCTCGGCTATGGCTACACCTTC. Encoded protein: CASSLAGLGYGYTF.

The sample holds one count of this clone. The chain has TRBV24-1 and TRBJ2-7, with 10 bases identical to TRBD2. This CDR3 spans 17 amino acids. CDR1 is KGHDR and CDR2 is SFDVKD in the germline V gene. The V gene end was trimmed by 5 bases and the J gene end by 3 bases; junction bases not matched to a gene: 12. Here the CDR3 reads CATSGGPKAGGFYEQYF. CDR3 DNA: TGTGCCACCAGTGGGGGGCCCAAAGCGGGAGGGTTCTACGAGCAGTACTTC.

This chain connects TRBV14 to TRBJ1-1; 7 nucleotides align to TRBD1. Germline V gene lookup returns CDR1 SGHDN and CDR2 FVKESK. Trimming took 6 bases from V and 0 from J; bases not matched to a gene: 10. The CDR3 is 16 amino acids. CDR3 sequence reads: CASSLPTGNMNTEAFF. The CDR3 DNA sequence: TGTGCCAGCAGTCTACCGACAGGGAACATGAACACTGAAGCTTTCTTT.

The chain has TRBV20-1 and TRBJ1-4; maybe TRBD1 (5 bases). CDR1 and CDR2 (germline): DFQATT, SNEGSKA (reference sequence). V shed 3 bases and J shed 6 bases, with 17 bases lying between them. The CDR3 has 15 residues. The chain's CDR3 is CSASPRLGGDEKLFF. In nucleotides, the CDR3 is TGCAGTGCTAGTCCTAGGCTGGGGGGGGATGAAAAACTGTTTTTT.